Below are 10 T cell receptor beta chains sequenced from a single sample in a study of early T cells in non-severe SARS-CoV-2 infection. Via MiXCR, TCRdb re-called the 5' RACE reads, giving one row per CDR3 protein. The table lists some 96,000 distinct CDR3 sequences, about 13% of them singletons. The sample comprised whole blood. The receptors shown here come from an adult who was a healthcare worker with PCR-confirmed SARS-CoV-2 infection or an uninfected control (not recorded which).

This clonotype turned up a few times. The CDR3 reads CSAEQSTDTQYF. As DNA, the CDR3 is TGCAGTGCGGAACAGAGCACAGATACGCAGTATTTT. The V gene is TRBV20-1, the J gene TRBJ2-3; no clear D. The CDR3 extends over 12 amino acids. CDR1 and CDR2 (germline): DFQATT, SNEGSKA (reference sequence). V was shortened by 6 bases and J by 0 bases, with 7 bases between the two germline ends.

V and J are TRBV5-1 and TRBJ2-2; 8 bases map to TRBD1. V gave up 4 bases and J gave up 5 bases; unmatched junction bases: 10. The germline V gene encodes CDR1 SGHRS and CDR2 YFSETQ. The CDR3 has 16 amino acids. Here the CDR3 reads CASSEQGAGTTGELFF. The CDR3 DNA is TGCGCCAGCAGCGAGCAGGGGGCCGGGACGACCGGGGAGCTGTTTTTT.

This clonotype came up a few times. The V gene is TRBV4-1, the J gene TRBJ1-6, with D perhaps matching TRBD1 (5 bases). V was shortened by 1 base and J by 2 bases, with 6 bases between the two germline ends. Germline V gene data show CDR1 as MGHRA and CDR2 as YSYEKL. This CDR3 has 15 amino acids. The CDR3 here is CASSQGQPYNSPLHF. CDR3 DNA: TGCGCCAGCAGCCAAGGACAGCCCTATAATTCACCCCTCCACTTT.

Remarks on this clonotype: A clone one base away is much larger, so this may be a read error. The chain uses TRBV29-1 and TRBJ1-1; the D is unclear. Germline V gives CDR1 SQVTM, CDR2 ANQGSEA. The CDR3 loop spans 13 amino acids. V was pared by 4 bases and J by 1 base, with 10 bases between. CDR3 nucleotide sequence: TGCAGCGTTGTACGGTCTAGGAACACTGAAGCTTTCTTT. Residues: CSVVRSRNTEAFF.

This clonotype was seen many times. This rearrangement joins TRBV20-1 to TRBJ1-2, with D perhaps TRBD1 (5 bases). The V and J ends lost 7 bases and 2 bases respectively, with 11 bases between them. The CDR3 is made up of 12 amino acids. Germline CDR1 reads DFQATT; CDR2 reads SNEGSKA (reference sequence). The CDR3 is CSVQAGNYGYTF. The CDR3 DNA is TGCAGTGTACAGGCAGGGAACTATGGCTACACCTTC.

In its sample, this clonotype was seen many times. The rearrangement uses TRBV20-1 and TRBJ2-2; D perhaps matches TRBD1 (6 bases). The ends were cut back, 0 bases at V and 5 bases at J, with 13 bases in the middle. Germline CDR1 is DFQATT and CDR2 is SNEGSKA (reference sequence). CDR3 size: 15 residues. CDR3 loop: CSARDSGVGTGELFF. The DNA of the CDR3 is TGCAGTGCTAGAGATTCAGGGGTAGGGACCGGGGAGCTGTTTTTT.

This chain connects TRBV12-3 or TRBV12-4 to TRBJ1-2; D perhaps matches TRBD1 (5 bases). This CDR3 is built from 11 residues. V lost 6 bases and J lost 14, with 16 bases in between. DNA of the CDR3: TGTGCCAGCAGCAGGACAAACGTTTTAACCTTC. It encodes CASSRTNVLTF.

The table lists this clonotype with many counts. The chain uses TRBV28 and TRBJ2-2, with no clear D. The V and J ends lost 6 bases and 0 bases respectively, with 14 bases between them. Germline CDR1 is MDHEN and CDR2 is SYDVKM. This CDR3 spans 16 amino acids. The chain's CDR3 is CASRSLTPANTGELFF. The CDR3 DNA sequence: TGTGCCAGCAGATCCTTGACACCCGCGAACACCGGGGAGCTGTTTTTT.

This clonotype appeared many times. The chain joins TRBV20-1 to TRBJ2-5, with 9 bases aligning to TRBD2. Germline values: CDR1 DFQATT, CDR2 SNEGSKA (reference sequence). The V gene end was trimmed by 0 bases and the J gene end by 5 bases; junction bases not matched to a gene: 7. The CDR3 is 15 amino acids. The chain's CDR3 is CSARDLAGLVETQYF. In DNA, the CDR3 is TGCAGTGCTAGAGACCTAGCGGGGCTTGTGGAGACCCAGTACTTC.

This clonotype was found a few times. V usage is TRBV18 and J usage is TRBJ2-3; D is unresolved. Trimming removed 6 bases at V and 4 bases at J, with 20 bases between. In germline, CDR1 is KGHSH, CDR2 LQKENI. The CDR3 extends over 16 amino acids. CDR3 region: CASSSYDSRAADTQYF. The CDR3 bases are TGTGCCAGCTCGTCATATGACTCACGGGCGGCAGATACGCAGTATTTT.